One sample yielded the 22 T cell receptor beta chains listed below, sequenced in a study of CD8+CD57+ T cells in acquired aplastic anemia. TCR beta VDJ and CDR3 were profiled, and genomic DNA was the template. MiXCR, run by TCRdb on the reads, gives a single entry per CDR3 protein. This sample carries 180,000 or so distinct CDR3 sequences, 48% of them seen once, and the ten largest clones take about 1.8%. The sequenced patients had an expansion of CD8+CD57+ cells seen by flow cytometry. The sequencing sample was made of sorted CD4+, CD8+, or CD8+CD57+ T cells (not recorded which) from PBMCs. Receptor source: a human donor with aplastic anemia.

This chain connects TRBV19 to TRBJ1-1; D is possibly TRBD1 (6 bases). This CDR3 is 14 amino acids long. V lost 4 bases, J lost 1 base, and 10 bases lay in between. Germline V gives CDR1 LNHDA, CDR2 SQIVND (reference sequence). In DNA form, the CDR3 reads TGTGCCAGTAGTAAACAGGGCGGGAACACTGAAGCTTTCTTT. Translated: CASSKQGGNTEAFF.

This clonotype occurred a few times. The V call is TRBV2, the J call TRBJ2-2, with a tentative D call TRBD2 (5 bases). The germline V gene encodes CDR1 SNHLY and CDR2 FYNNEI. V dropped 8 bases and J dropped 6 bases, with 13 bases sitting between them. There are 13 residues in the CDR3. DNA for the CDR3: TGTGCCAGCCGACCACGGGAATCCGGGGAGCTGTTTTTT. As protein: CASRPRESGELFF.

In this sample, this clonotype turned up a few times. V is TRBV15 and J is TRBJ2-7, with D perhaps given as TRBD1 or TRBD2 (5 bases each). The CDR3 sequence is 14 residues long. Germline values: CDR1 LNHNV, CDR2 YYDKDF (reference sequence). V was cut by 3 bases and J by 6 bases, with 15 bases left in between. CDR3 DNA sequence: TGTGCCACCAGCAGGAGGGGCCGCCTTGGCGAGCAGTACTTC. It yields the protein CATSRRGRLGEQYF.

This chain uses TRBV15 with TRBJ2-7; tentatively, D is TRBD1 (5 bases). Trimming cost V 2 bases and J 5 bases, with 10 bases left between them. Germline V gene sequence: CDR1 LNHNV, CDR2 YYDKDF (reference sequence). CDR3 length: 13 amino acids. In DNA, the CDR3 is TGTGCCACCAGCAGACAGGGCCCCCACGAGCAGTACTTC. Protein sequence: CATSRQGPHEQYF.

The chain recombines TRBV6-1 with TRBJ2-4, with TRBD2 identical over 8 bases. The V segment lost 6 bases and the J segment 2 bases; nucleotides outside the gene matches: 9. This CDR3 comprises 16 residues. Germline loops: CDR1 MNHNS, CDR2 SASEGT. In DNA form, the CDR3 reads TGTGCCAGCAGCGGTCTAGCGGGCGTCTCCAAAAACATTCAGTACTTC. Translated, it gives CASSGLAGVSKNIQYF.

This clonotype turned up a few times. The chain recombines TRBV25-1 with TRBJ2-7; weak D call: TRBD2 (5 bases). The CDR3 spans 13 residues. Germline V CDR1 and CDR2: MGHDK, SYGVNS. V lost 3 bases and J lost 3, with 9 bases in between. The CDR3 here is CASSEGRGYEQYF. As DNA, the CDR3 is TGTGCCAGCAGTGAGGGTCGGGGCTACGAGCAGTACTTC.

As to this clonotype: A much larger clone differs from this one at a single base, so this may be a read error. The CDR3: CSARDIWDLTNYGYAF. In DNA form, the CDR3 reads TGCAGTGCTAGAGATATATGGGACCTAACTAACTATGGCTACGCCTTC. This chain joins TRBV20-1 and TRBJ1-2; D is perhaps TRBD1 (5 bases). CDR3 size: 16 residues. The germline V gene has CDR1 DFQATT and CDR2 SNEGSKA (reference sequence).

Ten or more counts support this clonotype. The V gene is TRBV19, the J gene TRBJ1-5; D may be TRBD1 (5 bases). Germline CDR1 is LNHDA and CDR2 is SQIVND (reference sequence). V lost 3 bases to trimming and J lost 0 bases, with 18 bases between them. The CDR3 covers 18 residues. The DNA of the CDR3 is TGTGCCAGTAGTATTCAGTCGGGACCGCGTTATAGCAATCAGCCCCAGCATTTT. Translation: CASSIQSGPRYSNQPQHF.

On this clonotype itself: This may be a read error, as it is one base from a much larger clone. The rearrangement joins TRBV5-8 to TRBJ1-2; D is possibly TRBD1 (6 bases). The germline V gene encodes CDR1 SGHTS and CDR2 YDEGEE. The CDR3 totals 15 residues. V was cut by 4 bases and J by 3 bases, with 16 bases left in between. Here the CDR3 DNA reads TGTGCCAGCAGCGTACCGATACAGGGCGACTATGGCTACACCTTC. This sequence encodes CASSVPIQGDYGYTF.

Concerning this clonotype itself: A much bigger clone sits one base away, suggesting this may be a read error. The V call is TRBV19, the J call TRBJ2-3; 8 nucleotides line up with TRBD2. Germline V CDR1 and CDR2: LNHDA, SQIVND (reference sequence). This CDR3 is 18 amino acids long. Trimming at V came to 2 bases and at J to 8 bases, leaving 18 bases not matched to a gene. The CDR3 coding sequence is TGTGCCAGTAGTATATTCTCCGGGAGGGCCCATCTGTCAGGTACGCAGTATTTT. Residues: CASSIFSGRAHLSGTQYF.

This clonotype showed up just a few times. The junction departs from the called germline gene at one end, perhaps through a read error. V and J are TRBV10-1 and TRBJ2-7; possibly TRBD1 or TRBD2 for D (6 bases each). This CDR3 spans 14 amino acids. Per the germline V gene, CDR1 is WNHNN and CDR2 is SYGVQD (reference sequence). The CDR3 DNA reads TGTGCCAGCAGCCCCGGTGGAGGGGGATACGAGCAGTACTTC. Translation gives CASSPGGGGYEQYF.

This clonotype was detected ten times or more. The chain uses TRBV7-2 and TRBJ2-3; D is undetermined. The CDR3 length is 15 residues. The germline V gene encodes CDR1 SGHTA and CDR2 FQGNSA. Trimming removed 5 bases at V and 4 bases at J, with 16 bases between. The CDR3: CASSRRSRTPDTQYF. The CDR3 DNA is TGTGCCAGCAGCCGACGATCTAGAACCCCAGATACGCAGTATTTT.

The CDR3 here is CSARIPGTIKNIQYF. The CDR3 bases are TGCAGTGCTAGAATCCCCGGGACAATCAAAAACATTCAGTACTTC. V gene TRBV20-1 combines with J gene TRBJ2-4, with a possible D match to TRBD1 (6 bases). CDR3 length: 15 amino acids. CDR1 is DFQATT and CDR2 is SNEGSKA in the germline V gene (reference sequence). Trimming removed 2 bases at V and 3 bases at J, with 14 bases between.

Many counts were recorded for this clonotype. V gene TRBV20-1 combines with J gene TRBJ1-2, with D possibly being TRBD1 (5 bases). Trimming stripped 3 bases from V and 1 base from J, with 6 bases between. CDR3 length equals 12 residues. Germline V CDR1 and CDR2: DFQATT, SNEGSKA (reference sequence). CDR3 region: CSASRDNYGYTF. Written as DNA, the CDR3 is TGCAGTGCTAGCAGGGATAACTATGGCTACACCTTC.

The chain joins TRBV28 to TRBJ1-6; D is perhaps TRBD1 (5 bases). The CDR3 runs to 15 residues. Germline loops: CDR1 MDHEN, CDR2 SYDVKM. Trimming removed 6 bases from V and 10 bases from J, with 19 bases in between. For the CDR3, the DNA is TGTGCCAGCAGCCCTAGGACAAGTGCGGGGTCACCCCTCCACTTT. It encodes CASSPRTSAGSPLHF.

This chain joins TRBV25-1 and TRBJ2-2; 8 bases align to TRBD1. The V and J ends lost 3 bases and 3 bases, in that order; junction bases with no gene match: 6. This CDR3 comprises 16 residues. Germline V gene sequence: CDR1 MGHDK, CDR2 SYGVNS. In DNA form, the CDR3 reads TGTGCCAGCAGTGACGGACAGGGCCGGGACACCGGGGAGCTGTTTTTT. Protein: CASSDGQGRDTGELFF.

This clonotype was seen more than once but under ten times. The chain employs TRBV19 and TRBJ2-2; unclear D gene. CDR3 length: 11 amino acids. The V gene lost 5 bases and the J gene lost 4 bases, with 2 bases spanning the gap. CDR1 and CDR2 from the germline V gene are LNHDA and SQIVND (reference sequence). In DNA form, the CDR3 reads TGTGCCAGTAGTGTCACCGGGGAGCTGTTTTTT. It codes for CASSVTGELFF.

This clonotype was counted ten times or more. The chain links TRBV3-1 to TRBJ2-7, with 11 bases aligning to TRBD2. This CDR3 has 17 residues. V lost 1 base to trimming and J lost 5 bases; unmatched junction nucleotides: 10. CDR1 and CDR2 from the germline V gene are LGHDT and YNNKEL (reference sequence). CDR3 nucleotides: TGTGCCAGCAGCCAAGGGGCCCCGGGACTAGCGGTCAACGAGCAGTACTTC. Translating gives CASSQGAPGLAVNEQYF.

About this clonotype itself: An end of the junction does not agree with germline; a read error may underlie this. The rearrangement links TRBV24-1 to TRBJ1-4; D not resolved. The CDR3 length is 16 residues. CDR1 KGHDR and CDR2 SFDVKD come from the germline V gene. The CDR3 DNA is TGTGCCATCAGTGATTCAACCTGGACCGACGGGGAAAAACTGTTTTTT. It is translated as CAISDSTWTDGEKLFF.

This clonotype appeared many times. The chain is built from TRBV4-3 and TRBJ1-1, with D unresolved. V was pared by 3 bases and J by 4 bases, with 12 bases between. The CDR3 runs to 14 residues. CDR1 is LGHNA, CDR2 YSLEER, per germline. The CDR3 loop is CASSHGWAGTEAFF. Written as DNA, the CDR3 is TGCGCCAGCAGCCACGGATGGGCTGGCACTGAAGCTTTCTTT.

As regards this clonotype: With a much larger clone just one base away, this may be a read error. Likely a read error: the CDR3 ends without its conserved phenylalanine or tryptophan. The chain is built from TRBV7-3 and TRBJ2-2; D not certain. The germline V and J ends were trimmed by 3 bases and 5 bases, with 7 bases remaining between them. The CDR3 is 13 residues long. Germline V gene sequence: CDR1 SGHTA, CDR2 FQGTGA. CDR3 sequence reads: CASSLGGTGELFS. The DNA for the CDR3 is TGTGCCAGCAGCTTGGGTGGTACCGGGGAGCTGTTTTCT.

The CDR3 sequence: CATSTDRASEANTEAFF. CDR3 coding DNA: TGTGCCACCAGCACTGACCGGGCTAGTGAAGCGAACACTGAAGCTTTCTTT. The chain joins TRBV15 to TRBJ1-1; D gene unclear. Germline CDR1 and CDR2: LNHNV and YYDKDF (reference sequence). The V and J ends lost 4 bases and 1 base respectively, with 19 bases between them. The CDR3 runs to 17 residues. Full variable domain (remainder filled in from reference TRBV15 and TRBJ1-1): DAMVIQNPRYQVTQFGKPVTLSCSQTLNHNVMYWYQQKSSQAPKLLFHYYDKDFNNEADTPDNFQSRRPNTSFCFLDIRSPGLGDTAMYLCATSTDRASEANTEAFFGQGTRLTVV.